The present T cell receptor (beta chain) was sequenced within a study of blood T cell repertoires in COVID-19. Across the whole study: Sources were T cells, B-cell-depleted T cells, or PBMCs; the material itself was cDNA or gDNA.

The V end lost 4 bases, the J end lost 9 bases, and 16 bases lay between the germline ends. The CDR3 sequence is 13 residues long. The method was immunoSEQ multiplex PCR; TCRdb's version includes in-frame clones alone and lacks a portion of them. The sample records 250,000 to 350,000 clones, approximately 86% being singletons. Sequenced material: peripheral blood. J is TRBJ2-7 and V is TRBV12-3 or TRBV12-4; D is possibly TRBD2 (7 bases). The origin of this receptor is a woman aged 50 to 65 who had recovered from COVID-19. CDR3 residues: CASSWDMKRGQYF. The CDR3 DNA reads as TGTGCCAGCAGTTGGGACATGAAGCGGGGGCAGTACTTC.